These 15 T cell receptor beta chains were sequenced from one sample in a study of T cell repertoires in cytomegalovirus infection. The antigens of these receptors remain unknown. TCRdb redid the calling of the reads with MiXCR, one entry per CDR3 protein. This sample carries some 270,000 distinct CDR3 sequences, less than 25% of them seen once, and the ten largest clones take about 21%. This material consisted of cultured PBMCs, taken from culture after CMV antigen stimulation. The source is a human donor in good health (CMV status not recorded). Some clones in this sample may be carry-over from other donors' samples.

This rearrangement joins TRBV13 to TRBJ1-4; 8 bases line up with TRBD1. The V segment lost 4 bases and the J segment 4 bases; nucleotides outside the gene matches: 8. CDR1 PRHDT and CDR2 FYEKMQ come from the germline V gene (reference sequence). The CDR3 sequence is 16 residues long. CDR3 nucleotide sequence: TGTGCCAGCAGCTCGGGACAGGAGTTCATTAATGAAAAACTGTTTTTT. Translated: CASSSGQEFINEKLFF.

This clonotype was picked up a small number of times. The rearrangement uses TRBV15 and TRBJ2-2; D possibly corresponds to TRBD2 (7 bases). The germline CDR1 and CDR2 sequences are LNHNV and YYDKDF (reference sequence). Deletions cut 0 bases from V and 4 bases from J, with 9 bases between. CDR3 size: 15 residues. The CDR3 DNA reads as TGTGCCACCAGCAGAGATAGGGGGGGCACCGGGGAGCTGTTTTTT. Protein: CATSRDRGGTGELFF. Full variable domain (missing parts from reference TRBV15 and TRBJ2-2): DAMVIQNPRYQVTQFGKPVTLSCSQTLNHNVMYWYQQKSSQAPKLLFHYYDKDFNNEADTPDNFQSRRPNTSFCFLDIRSPGLGDTAMYLCATSRDRGGTGELFFGEGSRLTVL.

This clonotype was found a few times. V usage is TRBV7-9 and J usage is TRBJ1-1, with D perhaps TRBD1 (5 bases). Germline CDR1 and CDR2: SEHNR and FQNEAQ (reference sequence). The CDR3 runs to 12 residues. The V and J ends lost 6 bases and 0 bases respectively, with 5 bases between them. CDR3 in DNA: TGTGCCAGCAGAGGGGTGAACACTGAAGCTTTCTTT. Its translation: CASRGVNTEAFF.

This clonotype was picked up many times. The rearrangement joins TRBV12-3 or TRBV12-4 to TRBJ1-5, with D perhaps matching TRBD1 (5 bases). V lost 8 bases, J lost 0 bases, and 23 bases lay in between. The CDR3 sequence is 18 residues long. The CDR3 is CASSSVTGSDYSNQPQHF. In DNA form, the CDR3 reads TGTGCCAGCTCCAGCGTCACAGGCTCCGACTATAGCAATCAGCCCCAGCATTTT.

J is TRBJ1-2 and V is TRBV10-3; D remains ambiguous. The CDR3 loop spans 16 amino acids. V was cut by 4 bases and J by 5 bases, with 20 bases left in between. Germline values: CDR1 ENHRY, CDR2 SYGVKD. CDR3 residues: CAISAGSAGARYGYTF. CDR3 nucleotide sequence: TGTGCCATCAGTGCCGGCAGTGCAGGCGCCCGATATGGCTACACCTTC.

The J gene is TRBJ2-2, the V gene TRBV7-4; TRBD2 matches at 11 bases. Germline assignment: CDR1 SGHVT and CDR2 SQSDAQ. The CDR3 loop spans 16 amino acids. The V and J ends lost 6 bases and 8 bases, in that order; junction bases with no gene match: 11. CDR3 nucleotides: TGTGCCAGCAGGTCACTGCTAGCGGGAGGAGTGGGGGAGCTGTTTTTT. As protein: CASRSLLAGGVGELFF.

The rearrangement uses TRBV2 and TRBJ1-2; D might be TRBD1 (5 bases). Germline V lookup: CDR1 SNHLY, CDR2 FYNNEI. The CDR3 has 13 amino acids. Trimming took 4 bases from V and 4 from J, leaving 10 bases between them. CDR3 bases: TGTGCCAGCAGTGGACAGACTACCTATGGCTACACCTTC. Its translation: CASSGQTTYGYTF.

This clonotype was detected many times. The DNA for the CDR3 is TGTGCCAGCCACCCGGGGGGGGCCTACAATGAGCAGTTCTTC. This sequence encodes CASHPGGAYNEQFF. The chain employs TRBV7-2 and TRBJ2-1, with 8 bases identical to TRBD2. This CDR3 is 14 amino acids long. The V gene's germline CDR1 is SGHTA and CDR2 FQGNSA. V lost 8 bases, J lost 2 bases, and 5 bases stayed unmatched.

V is TRBV11-3 and J is TRBJ2-1; 11 positions agree with TRBD2. Germline V gene lookup returns CDR1 SGHNT and CDR2 YENEEA. J gave up 5 bases and V 5 bases, and 8 bases lay outside the gene matches. This CDR3 comprises 16 residues. CDR3 nucleotide sequence: TGTGCCAGCAGCGTCTTAGCGGGAGGGCCGCACAATGAGCAGTTCTTC. Translation gives CASSVLAGGPHNEQFF.

Only one count was recorded for this clonotype. The chain uses TRBV11-2 and TRBJ2-2, with 7 bases identical to TRBD2. Germline V gives CDR1 SGHAT, CDR2 FQNNGV. Trimming removed 6 bases from V and 2 bases from J; junction bases left unmatched: 6. CDR3 length equals 15 residues. CDR3 in amino acids: CASSRDYRNTGELFF. The CDR3 coding sequence is TGTGCCAGCAGTCGGGACTACAGAAACACCGGGGAGCTGTTTTTT.

Points on this clonotype: A read error may be the cause here, since a much bigger clone is one base away. The chain uses TRBV7-2 and TRBJ2-3, with 7 bases identical to TRBD2. Germline CDR1 is SGHTA and CDR2 is FQGNSA. The CDR3 totals 14 residues. CDR3 protein: CASSPGLVADTLYF. The CDR3 region has the DNA TGTGCCAGCAGCCCCGGACTAGTCGCAGATACGCTGTATTTT. Full variable domain (remainder filled in from reference TRBV7-2 and TRBJ2-3): GAGVSQSPSNKVTEKGKDVELRCDPISGHTALYWYRQSLGQGLEFLIYFQGNSAPDKSGLPSDRFSAERTGGSVSTLTIQRTQQEDSAVYLCASSPGLVADTLYFGPGTRLTVL.

This clonotype was detected many times. The V call is TRBV7-2, the J call TRBJ2-6, with 7 nucleotides matching TRBD1. The ends lost 3 bases at V and 4 bases at J; junction bases unmatched: 15. Per germline, CDR1 SGHTA and CDR2 FQGNSA. This CDR3 spans 19 amino acids. The CDR3, as DNA: TGTGCCAGCAGCTTGAACAGGGGACCCTGGTCTGGGGGGGCCAACGTCCTGACTTTC. Its translation is CASSLNRGPWSGGANVLTF.

This clonotype was seen repeatedly, ten times or more. The genes are TRBV7-2 and TRBJ1-5; no definite D call. This CDR3 spans 13 amino acids. The V gene's germline CDR1 is SGHTA and CDR2 FQGNSA. Trimming took 1 base from V and 4 from J, leaving 5 bases between them. The CDR3 is CASSLERNQPQHF. CDR3 in DNA: TGTGCCAGCAGCTTAGAACGGAATCAGCCCCAGCATTTT.

This clonotype was seen ten or more times. The chain joins TRBV7-8 to TRBJ1-3; a possible D gene is TRBD1 (5 bases). The CDR3 consists of 15 residues. V was cut by 5 bases and J by 0 bases, with 11 bases left in between. CDR1 and CDR2 (germline): SGHVS, FQNEAQ. The CDR3 DNA reads as TGTGCCAGCAGCCTTACAGGAAACTCTGGAAACACCATATATTTT. Translating it yields CASSLTGNSGNTIYF.

This clonotype was detected only a few times. The rearrangement uses TRBV7-9 and TRBJ2-7; D ambiguous. Germline CDR1 reads SEHNR; CDR2 reads FQNEAQ (reference sequence). Trimming took 1 base from V and 4 from J, leaving 11 bases between them. CDR3 length: 14 amino acids. The CDR3, as DNA: TGTGCCAGCAGCTTAGATCTCGGTTCTTACGAGCAGTACTTC. Translated: CASSLDLGSYEQYF. The full variable domain, completed using reference TRBV7-9 and TRBJ2-7, is DTGVSQNPRHKITKRGQNVTFRCDPISEHNRLYWYRQTLGQGPEFLTYFQNEAQLEKSRLLSDRFSAERPKGSFSTLEIQRTEQGDSAMYLCASSLDLGSYEQYFGPGTRLTVT.